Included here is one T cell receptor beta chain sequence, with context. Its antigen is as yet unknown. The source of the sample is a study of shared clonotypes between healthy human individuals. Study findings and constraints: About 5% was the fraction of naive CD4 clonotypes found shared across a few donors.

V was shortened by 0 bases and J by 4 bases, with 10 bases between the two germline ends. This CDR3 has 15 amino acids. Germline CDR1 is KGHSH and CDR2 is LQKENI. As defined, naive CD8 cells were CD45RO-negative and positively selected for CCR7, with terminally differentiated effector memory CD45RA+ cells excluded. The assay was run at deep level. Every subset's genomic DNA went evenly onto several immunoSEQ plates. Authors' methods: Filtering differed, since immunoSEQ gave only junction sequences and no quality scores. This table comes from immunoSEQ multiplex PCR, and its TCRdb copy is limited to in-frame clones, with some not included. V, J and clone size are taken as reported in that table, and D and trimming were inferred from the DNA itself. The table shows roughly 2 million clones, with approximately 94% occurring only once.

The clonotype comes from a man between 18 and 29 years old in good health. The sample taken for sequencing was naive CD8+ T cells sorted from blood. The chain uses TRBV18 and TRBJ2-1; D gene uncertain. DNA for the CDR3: TGTGCCAGCTCACCACCGTGGACCCCATACAATGAGCAGTTCTTC. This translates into CASSPPWTPYNEQFF.